The T cell receptor (beta chain) under discussion was sequenced for a study of T cell repertoires in cytomegalovirus infection. Study-level information: From public TCR beta signatures came an indication of both CMV infection and matching HLA type.

From the reads, TCRdb called clonotypes with MiXCR, one entry per CDR3 protein. Here the sample spans around 450,000 distinct CDR3 sequences, 25% to 40% being singletons. V was trimmed by 8 bases and J by 2 bases, leaving 15 bases between them. Germline V gene lookup returns CDR1 SGHNT and CDR2 YYREEE (reference sequence). CDR3 length: 14 residues. Study observations and caveats: Clonotypes of TCR beta that were HLA-C-restricted and CMV-specific dominated the ex vivo response. Summed frequency of public TCR beta families distinguished CMV carriers with the relevant HLA.

This clonotype came up a few times. What it binds is not known. The chain has TRBV5-4 and TRBJ2-3; a weak D match, TRBD2 (6 bases). The sequence came from a human donor in good health (CMV status not recorded). Some clones in this sample may be carry-over from other donors' samples. The sequenced material came from PBMCs. CDR3 residues: CASLDAGNTDTQYF. The CDR3 DNA sequence: TGTGCCAGTCTAGATGCGGGGAACACAGATACGCAGTATTTT.